One sample yielded the 26 T cell receptor beta chains listed below, sequenced in a study of T cell repertoires in cytomegalovirus infection. TCRdb used MiXCR to reprocess the reads, holding one entry per CDR3 protein. The sample lists approximately 170,000 distinct CDR3 sequences, roughly a sixth seen once, with about 17% in the top ten. Sequences were obtained from CD8+ T cells from PBMCs. Every receptor here comes from a human donor in good health (CMV status not recorded). Some clones in this sample may be carry-over from other donors' samples.

The chain recombines TRBV7-2 with TRBJ2-7, with 8 nucleotides matching TRBD1. CDR3 length equals 13 residues. V lost 5 bases, J lost 5 bases, and 5 bases stayed unmatched. CDR1 is SGHTA and CDR2 is FQGNSA in the germline V gene. The CDR3 DNA sequence: TGTGCCAGCAGCCTGGACAGGGCAAACGAGCAGTACTTC. Encoded protein: CASSLDRANEQYF.

The gene calls are TRBV7-2 and TRBJ1-2; possibly TRBD1 for D (5 bases). Trimming took off 2 bases at V and 7 bases at J, with 26 bases between the two ends. The CDR3 has 18 residues. The V gene's germline CDR1 is SGHTA and CDR2 FQGNSA. The CDR3 spells CASSLIILDGQIWGGYTF. The CDR3 DNA reads TGTGCCAGCAGCTTAATCATACTGGACGGACAAATTTGGGGTGGCTACACCTTC.

This clonotype was counted a few times. This chain joins TRBV7-6 and TRBJ2-1; D is perhaps TRBD1 (6 bases). Trimming took 5 bases from V and 0 from J, leaving 14 bases between them. The germline CDR1 and CDR2 sequences are SGHVS and FNYEAQ. This CDR3 has 16 residues. For the CDR3, the DNA is TGTGCCAGCAGCAGAAGTGACAGGAGCTCCTACAATGAGCAGTTCTTC. Its translation is CASSRSDRSSYNEQFF.

There are a few counts of this clonotype. The chain employs TRBV7-9 and TRBJ1-5; 11 bases match TRBD1. The CDR3 contains 15 residues. Germline V lookup: CDR1 SEHNR, CDR2 FQNEAQ (reference sequence). Losses at the gene ends were 4 bases for V and 7 bases for J; bases not matched to a gene: 6. The CDR3 sequence is CASSSGTGGGQPQHF. CDR3 in DNA: TGTGCCAGCAGCTCCGGGACAGGGGGAGGACAGCCCCAGCATTTT.

This clonotype has just a few counts. The chain recombines TRBV7-2 with TRBJ2-5; D is unclear. Trimming removed 5 bases from V and 5 bases from J, with 15 bases in between. The germline V gene has CDR1 SGHTA and CDR2 FQGNSA. The CDR3 is made up of 14 amino acids. The CDR3, as DNA: TGTGCCAGCAGCCCACGACTGGCCTTTGAGACCCAGTACTTC. Translation gives CASSPRLAFETQYF.

This chain connects TRBV27 to TRBJ1-5, with 9 bases matching TRBD1. Unmatched junction bases numbered 3, after V lost 5 bases and J lost 7 bases. The V gene's germline CDR1 is MNHEY and CDR2 SMNVEV (reference sequence). This CDR3 has 13 residues. The CDR3 region is CASSGTGRQPQHF. The CDR3 DNA follows: TGTGCCAGCAGTGGGACAGGGAGACAGCCCCAGCATTTT.

The J gene is TRBJ2-5, the V gene TRBV28; perhaps TRBD1 as D (6 bases). Per the germline V gene, CDR1 is MDHEN and CDR2 is SYDVKM. CDR3 length: 17 residues. Trimming took 3 bases from V and 4 from J, leaving 21 bases between them. For the CDR3, the DNA is TGTGCCAGCAGTTTCCTGGCAGGCCAAAGAGGGGGAGAGACCCAGTACTTC. It specifies CASSFLAGQRGGETQYF.

This sequence joins TRBV28 and TRBJ2-1, with D tentatively TRBD2 (5 bases). V lost 6 bases and J 7 bases, leaving 13 bases between the germline ends. The CDR3 runs 13 residues. The germline gives CDR1 MDHEN, CDR2 SYDVKM. Here the CDR3 reads CASSPGNQNEQFF. Written as DNA, the CDR3 is TGTGCCAGCAGCCCCGGGAACCAGAATGAGCAGTTCTTC.

This clonotype was seen ten or more times. This chain joins TRBV7-2 and TRBJ2-7, with 7 nucleotides matching TRBD2. The V segment lost 0 bases and the J segment 4 bases; nucleotides outside the gene matches: 6. Germline loops: CDR1 SGHTA, CDR2 FQGNSA. The CDR3 contains 15 residues. CDR3 amino acids: CASSLAASGRYEQYF. CDR3 DNA: TGTGCCAGCAGCTTAGCGGCTAGCGGTCGATACGAGCAGTACTTC.

This clonotype was counted only a few times. The chain carries TRBV6-6 and TRBJ2-3; D perhaps matches TRBD1 (6 bases). Germline CDR1 is MNHNY and CDR2 is SVGAGI (reference sequence). Deletions cut 6 bases from V and 6 bases from J, with 16 bases between. This CDR3 contains 14 residues. In nucleotides, the CDR3 is TGTGCCAGCAGCCCACAGGGCGCAGGGGATACGCAGTATTTT. It encodes CASSPQGAGDTQYF.

The table lists this clonotype with a few counts. The chain joins TRBV7-2 to TRBJ2-1, with 10 bases that match TRBD1. V was pared by 2 bases and J by 8 bases, with 12 bases of the junction left unmatched. Germline loops: CDR1 SGHTA, CDR2 FQGNSA. The length of the CDR3 is 17 residues. This chain's CDR3 is CASSLMYRDRGVDEQFF. The CDR3 coding sequence is TGTGCCAGCAGCTTAATGTATCGGGACAGGGGAGTGGATGAGCAGTTCTTC.

This chain's CDR3 is CASSLQDNSPLHF. In DNA, the CDR3 is TGTGCCAGCAGCTTGCAGGATAATTCACCCCTCCACTTT. The genes are TRBV7-2 and TRBJ1-6; no reliable D call. Germline V gene lookup returns CDR1 SGHTA and CDR2 FQGNSA. The V end lost 3 bases, the J end lost 5 bases, and 5 bases lay between the germline ends. This CDR3 spans 13 amino acids.

The chain uses TRBV7-8 and TRBJ1-4; possible D gene TRBD1, 6 bases. The CDR3 is 17 amino acids. Trimming shortened V by 5 bases and J by 3 bases, and 19 bases separated the two germline ends. From germline, CDR1 is SGHVS and CDR2 FQNEAQ. The CDR3 region is CASSHLVQQGPNEKLFF. DNA for the CDR3: TGTGCCAGCAGCCACTTGGTACAACAGGGCCCTAATGAAAAACTGTTTTTT.

This clonotype came up a few times. The V call is TRBV12-3 or TRBV12-4, the J call TRBJ2-1; 10 bases are a match to TRBD1. With 6 bases clipped from V and 5 bases from J, the junction kept 7 bases outside the gene matches. This CDR3 spans 15 amino acids. The CDR3 nucleotides read TGTGCCAGCAGGAGGGACAGGGGACCTCACAATGAGCAGTTCTTC. Encoded protein: CASRRDRGPHNEQFF.

The chain carries TRBV29-1 and TRBJ1-2, with D perhaps matching TRBD1 (5 bases). Germline V gene data show CDR1 as SQVTM and CDR2 as ANQGSEA. CDR3 length: 11 amino acids. DNA of the CDR3: TGCAAACTCGGTAGGGGATCTGGCTACACCTTC. It encodes CKLGRGSGYTF.

This clonotype was picked up a small number of times. The gene calls are TRBV29-1 and TRBJ2-1; the match to TRBD1 covers 7 bases. The V segment lost 5 bases and the J segment 3 bases; nucleotides outside the gene matches: 4. The germline V gene has CDR1 SQVTM and CDR2 ANQGSEA. CDR3 length: 13 amino acids. The CDR3 region is CSVLPGGYNEQFF. The DNA of the CDR3 is TGCAGCGTTCTACCAGGGGGCTACAATGAGCAGTTCTTC.

V and J are TRBV28 and TRBJ2-3; possible D gene TRBD2, 7 bases. V lost 1 base and J 5 bases, leaving 10 bases between the germline ends. CDR1 and CDR2 from the germline V gene are MDHEN and SYDVKM. The CDR3 runs 14 residues. The DNA for the CDR3 is TGTGCCAGCAGTTTATCGGGGGGCGGAGATACGCAGTATTTT. This codes for CASSLSGGGDTQYF.

In its sample, this clonotype was seen a few times. The gene calls are TRBV28 and TRBJ2-1, with D unclear. The CDR3 consists of 13 residues. CDR1 and CDR2 (germline): MDHEN, SYDVKM. The V end lost 2 bases, the J end lost 6 bases, and 8 bases lay between the germline ends. CDR3 DNA: TGTGCCAGCAGTTTAGTGTTCTCCAATGAGCAGTTCTTC. It translates to CASSLVFSNEQFF.

This clonotype was recorded at least ten times. J is TRBJ1-2 and V is TRBV7-9, with a weak D call TRBD1 (6 bases). The V end was cut by 1 base, the J end by 3 bases, with 15 bases between. In germline, CDR1 is SEHNR, CDR2 FQNEAQ (reference sequence). The CDR3 totals 16 residues. The CDR3 protein is CASSLVGDNSHYGYTF. CDR3 in DNA: TGTGCCAGCAGCTTAGTTGGGGACAACAGTCACTATGGCTACACCTTC.

V usage is TRBV4-3 and J usage is TRBJ2-1; 12 bases are a match to TRBD2. V dropped 4 bases and J dropped 10; count of bases not matched to a gene: 5. Germline V gives CDR1 LGHNA, CDR2 YSLEER. The CDR3 sequence is 14 residues long. The chain's CDR3 is CASSPSGGAGEQFF. The CDR3 region has the DNA TGCGCCAGCAGCCCTAGCGGGGGGGCCGGAGAGCAGTTCTTC.

The chain uses TRBV7-2 and TRBJ2-7, with 9 bases matching TRBD2. V trimming: 0 bases; J trimming: 7 bases; junction bases outside the gene matches: 7. Germline V gene data show CDR1 as SGHTA and CDR2 as FQGNSA. The CDR3 extends over 15 amino acids. The CDR3, as DNA: TGTGCCAGCAGCTTAGCGGCTAGCGGGAACTATGAGCAGTACTTC. It codes for CASSLAASGNYEQYF.

The chain carries TRBV15 and TRBJ2-7; 10 bases align to TRBD2. The ends lost 5 bases at V and 0 bases at J; junction bases unmatched: 4. This CDR3 spans 15 amino acids. CDR1 LNHNV and CDR2 YYDKDF come from the germline V gene (reference sequence). The CDR3 sequence: CATSDRTSGSYEQYF. In DNA, the CDR3 is TGTGCCACCAGCGATCGGACTAGCGGCTCCTACGAGCAGTACTTC.

This clonotype has more than one count but fewer than ten. V gene TRBV25-1 combines with J gene TRBJ1-2, with D uncertain. The ends were cut back, 2 bases at V and 8 bases at J, with 15 bases in the middle. From germline, CDR1 is MGHDK and CDR2 SYGVNS. The CDR3 sequence is 14 residues long. The CDR3 sequence is CASSEGSAGWGYTF. The CDR3 bases are TGTGCCAGCAGTGAAGGGTCGGCCGGTTGGGGCTACACCTTC.

This clonotype appeared a few times. The CDR3 spells CAISEPGSGELFF. The DNA for the CDR3 is TGTGCCATCAGTGAGCCGGGTTCCGGGGAGCTGTTTTTT. J is TRBJ2-2 and V is TRBV10-3, with D unclear. There are 13 residues in the CDR3. Per the germline V gene, CDR1 is ENHRY and CDR2 is SYGVKD. V lost 2 bases and J 6 bases, leaving 7 bases between the germline ends.

This sequence joins TRBV7-9 and TRBJ1-3; TRBD1 might be the D (6 bases). With 6 bases removed from V and 5 bases from J, the gap between germline ends came to 17 bases. Germline loops: CDR1 SEHNR, CDR2 FQNEAQ (reference sequence). This CDR3 spans 15 amino acids. The CDR3 DNA reads as TGTGCCAGCAGACCCCGGGACATAGTCCGAAACACCATATATTTT. Protein sequence: CASRPRDIVRNTIYF.

This clonotype was recorded a few times. The chain combines TRBV5-1 with TRBJ2-2; 7 bases map to TRBD2. V lost 1 base and J lost 0; bases outside the gene matches: 6. The CDR3 spans 17 residues. Germline CDR1 SGHRS, CDR2 YFSETQ. CDR3 sequence (DNA): TGCGCCAGCAGCTTGAGTAGCGGGCAACCGAACACCGGGGAGCTGTTTTTT. This translates into CASSLSSGQPNTGELFF.